Reported below is one T cell receptor beta chain. Profiling relied on immunoSEQ multiplex PCR, and the TCRdb table lists in-frame clones only, not all of them. The data show about 190,000 clones, around 80% seen once. This specimen belongs to a study of blood T cell repertoires in COVID-19. The junction had 6 bases not matched to a gene; V was cut back by 6 bases and J by 4 bases. CDR3 size: 13 residues. Germline values: CDR1 SNHLY, CDR2 FYNNEI. The TCR sequence derives from a woman older than 75 with active or convalescent COVID-19. This rearrangement joins TRBV2 to TRBJ2-7; 7 bases line up with TRBD1. The sample comprised peripheral blood. The CDR3 DNA is TGTGCCAGCAGCACGACAGGGTTATACGAGCAGTACTTC. Its translation is CASSTTGLYEQYF.